Below, 18 T cell receptor beta chains from the same sample are listed, as sequenced in a study of T cells in Graves' hyperthyroidism and ophthalmopathy. Amplification of TCR beta CDR3 regions used RNA as the template. First-round RT-PCR with HTBI primers amplified the TCR CDR3 region. TCRdb recomputed calls from the multiplex PCR reads with MiXCR, one row per CDR3 protein. Of fewer than 400,000 distinct CDR3 sequences in the sample, about 14% were seen once. Input material: blood. The receptors derive from a man aged 45 to 65 with Graves' ophthalmopathy.

This clonotype came up many times. The chain uses TRBV20-1 and TRBJ1-4, with D perhaps TRBD1 (5 bases). CDR1 is DFQATT and CDR2 is SNEGSKA in the germline V gene (reference sequence). The V end was cut by 6 bases, the J end by 2 bases, with 13 bases between. The CDR3 totals 14 residues. This CDR3 is CSAPAWGTNEKLFF. The CDR3 DNA is TGCAGTGCCCCTGCGTGGGGGACTAATGAAAAACTGTTTTTT.

V and J are TRBV12-3 or TRBV12-4 and TRBJ1-6, with D possibly matching TRBD1 (5 bases). The CDR3 has 17 residues. Trimming shortened V by 3 bases and J by 1 base, and 13 bases separated the two germline ends. CDR3 sequence reads: CASSLDSGVSYNSPLHF. The CDR3 DNA sequence: TGTGCCAGCAGTTTGGACTCGGGGGTTTCCTATAATTCACCCCTCCACTTT.

A few counts support this clonotype. The chain joins TRBV5-1 to TRBJ1-4; D ambiguous. V lost 6 bases to trimming and J lost 5 bases, with 14 bases between them. Germline V gene data show CDR1 as SGHRS and CDR2 as YFSETQ. The CDR3 runs 14 residues. The CDR3 loop is CASTPGQPNEKLFF. The CDR3 DNA reads TGCGCCAGCACCCCTGGGCAGCCGAATGAAAAACTGTTTTTT.

The chain employs TRBV19 and TRBJ2-4; D gene uncertain. This CDR3 has 15 amino acids. Germline-derived CDR1 and CDR2 are LNHDA and SQIVND (reference sequence). Trimming shortened V by 3 bases and J by 0 bases, and 9 bases separated the two germline ends. The CDR3 reads CASSISGPAKNIQYF. The CDR3 nucleotides are TGTGCCAGTAGTATTAGTGGACCAGCCAAAAACATTCAGTACTTC.

This clonotype was picked up many times. The rearrangement joins TRBV20-1 to TRBJ2-2; D unclear. The germline gives CDR1 DFQATT, CDR2 SNEGSKA (reference sequence). The CDR3 is made up of 11 amino acids. The CDR3 here is CGLPYTGELFF. DNA for the CDR3: TGCGGGCTTCCATACACCGGGGAGCTGTTTTTT.

This clonotype was detected ten times or more. The chain links TRBV24-1 to TRBJ2-3; TRBD1 matches 8 bases. The junction had 3 bases not matched to a gene; V was cut back by 6 bases and J by 5 bases. This CDR3 comprises 13 residues. Germline V gene data show CDR1 as KGHDR and CDR2 as SFDVKD. DNA of the CDR3: TGTGCCACCAGTCGACAGGGGATAGATACGCAGTATTTT. Its protein is CATSRQGIDTQYF.

The chain combines TRBV7-9 with TRBJ1-1; D gene ambiguous. CDR3 length: 11 amino acids. Germline V CDR1 and CDR2: SEHNR, FQNEAQ (reference sequence). V dropped 5 bases and J dropped 11 bases, with 12 bases sitting between them. The CDR3 reads CASSILDWAFF. DNA of the CDR3: TGTGCCAGCAGCATCCTGGACTGGGCTTTCTTT.

This clonotype was recorded many times. The gene calls are TRBV20-1 and TRBJ2-1; 9 bases are shared with TRBD2. CDR1 DFQATT and CDR2 SNEGSKA come from the germline V gene (reference sequence). V was pared by 4 bases and J by 5 bases, with 3 bases of the junction left unmatched. The CDR3 is made up of 13 amino acids. In DNA, the CDR3 is TGCAGTGCTATTCCTAGCGGGAACAATGAGCAGTTCTTC. It yields the protein CSAIPSGNNEQFF.

This clonotype was counted at least ten times. V gene TRBV7-9 combines with J gene TRBJ2-7; TRBD2 might be the D (6 bases). Trimming shortened V by 8 bases and J by 0 bases, and 11 bases separated the two germline ends. The CDR3 sequence is 13 residues long. Germline values: CDR1 SEHNR, CDR2 FQNEAQ (reference sequence). CDR3 DNA sequence: TGTGCCAGCGTAGCCGGGAGCTCCTACGAGCAGTACTTC. Its translation: CASVAGSSYEQYF.

This chain uses TRBV6-1 with TRBJ2-2; TRBD1 might be the D (5 bases). This CDR3 spans 13 amino acids. The V gene lost 10 bases and the J gene lost 0 bases, with 9 bases spanning the gap. Germline V gives CDR1 MNHNS, CDR2 SASEGT. This CDR3 is CATSGSNTGELFF. In DNA, the CDR3 is TGTGCCACCTCAGGGTCGAACACCGGGGAGCTGTTTTTT.

Remarks on this clonotype: Possible read error: a much larger clone is one base away. The V gene is TRBV2, the J gene TRBJ2-7; 7 positions agree with TRBD1. The CDR3 totals 11 residues. Germline V gene sequence: CDR1 SNHLY, CDR2 FYNNEI. CDR3 sequence (DNA): TGTGCCCGCCGACAGGGCTACGAGCGGTACTTC. Its protein is CARRQGYERYF.

This clonotype was seen repeatedly, ten times or more. The chain joins TRBV18 to TRBJ2-7; D is perhaps TRBD2 (5 bases). CDR1 is KGHSH, CDR2 LQKENI, per germline. The germline V and J ends were trimmed by 6 bases and 4 bases, with 13 bases remaining between them. This CDR3 region has 13 residues. The CDR3 nucleotides are TGTGCCAGCTCTCCCGGGATCCAGTACGAGCAGTACTTC. Translating it yields CASSPGIQYEQYF. The full variable domain, its missing parts supplied by reference TRBV18 and TRBJ2-7, is NAGVMQNPRHLVRRRGQEARLRCSPMKGHSHVYWYRQLPEEGLKFMVYLQKENIIDESGMPKERFSAEFPKEGPSILRIQQVVRGDSAAYFCASSPGIQYEQYFGPGTRLTVT.

This clonotype was seen ten or more times. This chain connects TRBV2 to TRBJ2-7; D gene unclear. The CDR3 is made up of 13 amino acids. Germline CDR1 reads SNHLY; CDR2 reads FYNNEI. The germline V and J ends were trimmed by 8 bases and 2 bases, with 13 bases remaining between them. CDR3 sequence reads: CASRFPGAYEQYF. CDR3 DNA: TGTGCCAGCCGTTTTCCGGGCGCCTACGAGCAGTACTTC.

This clonotype was recorded at least ten times. The chain is built from TRBV7-3 and TRBJ2-1, with TRBD2 identical over 14 bases. Germline CDR1 reads SGHTA; CDR2 reads FQGTGA. The CDR3 has 17 amino acids. Trimming cost V 5 bases and J 7 bases; bases outside gene matches: 10. CDR3 loop: CASSKIPGLAGVNEQFF. The CDR3 coding sequence is TGTGCCAGCAGCAAGATCCCGGGACTAGCGGGAGTGAATGAGCAGTTCTTC.

The V gene is TRBV9, the J gene TRBJ2-3; 9 bases are a match to TRBD2. Germline trimming cut 6 bases from V and 2 bases from J; bases unmatched to any gene: 7. CDR1 is SGDLS and CDR2 is YYNGEE in the germline V gene. The CDR3 is 15 residues long. CDR3 DNA sequence: TGTGCCAGCACCTTAGCGGGGGAAATCACAGATACGCAGTATTTT. The encoded protein is CASTLAGEITDTQYF.

This clonotype came up many times. The CDR3 here is CASSQARTSSVTQYF. In DNA form, the CDR3 reads TGCGCCAGCAGCCAAGCTCGTACAAGTTCAGTTACGCAGTATTTT. This chain connects TRBV4-1 to TRBJ2-3; no firm D call. Trimming removed 1 base at V and 8 bases at J, with 16 bases between. This CDR3 comprises 15 residues. Germline V gene data show CDR1 as MGHRA and CDR2 as YSYEKL.

There are many counts of this clonotype. The chain uses TRBV5-1 and TRBJ2-7; D perhaps matches TRBD1 (5 bases). Trimming cost V 4 bases and J 3 bases, with 11 bases left between them. This CDR3 region has 13 residues. The germline V gene has CDR1 SGHRS and CDR2 YFSETQ. The CDR3 loop reads CASSVGRYYEQYF. In DNA, the CDR3 is TGCGCCAGCAGCGTGGGGCGCTACTACGAGCAGTACTTC.

Note on this clonotype: This may come from a read error, since a much larger clone is one base off. This chain uses TRBV7-9 with TRBJ2-1, with a possible D match to TRBD2 (6 bases). The CDR3 length is 17 residues. Germline assignment: CDR1 SEHNR and CDR2 FQNEAQ (reference sequence). The CDR3 coding sequence is TGTGCCAGCAACTTAGTGCGGACTATCAGCTCCTACAATGAGCAGTTCTTC. Its protein product is CASNLVRTISSYNEQFF.